A single T cell receptor (beta chain) is shown here with its context. The sample is drawn from a study of blood T cell repertoires in COVID-19. Study overall: Nucleic acid was either cDNA or gDNA, and it came from T cells, B-cell-depleted T cells, or PBMCs.

Clones were sequenced by immunoSEQ multiplex PCR, and TCRdb holds only the in-frame ones, with some missing. Here the sample spans about 190,000 clones, around 84% being singletons. Deletions cut 8 bases from V and 4 bases from J, with 15 bases between. This CDR3 has 13 residues. Germline CDR1 MNHEY, CDR2 SMNVEV (reference sequence). This clonotype originated in a man in his thirties or forties with active or convalescent COVID-19. This chain joins TRBV27 and TRBJ2-7; D not certain. The sample taken for sequencing was peripheral blood. CDR3 protein: CASSQIPRYEQYF. CDR3 nucleotides: TGTGCCAGCTCTCAAATCCCTCGGTACGAGCAGTACTTC.